This T cell receptor (beta chain) was observed in a study of shared T cell receptors in the human thymus. The germline V and J ends were trimmed by 1 base and 9 bases, with 16 bases remaining between them. Germline V gives CDR1 SGHAT, CDR2 FQNNGV. The CDR3 extends over 15 amino acids. TCRdb's table, derived via immunoSEQ multiplex PCR, lists solely in-frame clones and lacks some. Of approximately 580,000 clones detected, around 78% appear once; the ten largest clones hold less than 0.015%. These data also formed part of another study, on human thymus T cells.

Sequences were obtained from thymocytes. V and J are TRBV11-2 and TRBJ1-3, with D tentatively TRBD1 (5 bases). The sequence was obtained from a boy younger than two with a congenital heart defect. CDR3 nucleotide sequence: TGTGCCAGCAGCTTAGTTGTCGGGCGGGGGGGCACCATATATTTT. Encoded protein: CASSLVVGRGGTIYF.